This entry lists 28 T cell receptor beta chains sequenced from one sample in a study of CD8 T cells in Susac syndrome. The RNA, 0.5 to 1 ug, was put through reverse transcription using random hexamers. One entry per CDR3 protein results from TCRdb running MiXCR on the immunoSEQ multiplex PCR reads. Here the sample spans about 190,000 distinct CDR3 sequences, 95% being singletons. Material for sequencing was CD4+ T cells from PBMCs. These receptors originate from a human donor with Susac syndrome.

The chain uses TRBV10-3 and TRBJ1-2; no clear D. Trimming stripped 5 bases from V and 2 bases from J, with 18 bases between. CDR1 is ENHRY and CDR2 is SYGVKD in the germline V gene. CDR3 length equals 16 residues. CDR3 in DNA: TGTGCCATCAGTCAACGTAGCGACAACCCCAACTATGGCTACACCTTC. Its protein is CAISQRSDNPNYGYTF.

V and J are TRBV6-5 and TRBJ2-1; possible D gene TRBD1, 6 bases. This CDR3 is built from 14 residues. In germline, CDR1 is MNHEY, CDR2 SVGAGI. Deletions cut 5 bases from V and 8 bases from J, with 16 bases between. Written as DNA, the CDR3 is TGTGCCAGCAGTAGGGGGTCCGGGTTTGATGAGCAGTTCTTC. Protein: CASSRGSGFDEQFF.

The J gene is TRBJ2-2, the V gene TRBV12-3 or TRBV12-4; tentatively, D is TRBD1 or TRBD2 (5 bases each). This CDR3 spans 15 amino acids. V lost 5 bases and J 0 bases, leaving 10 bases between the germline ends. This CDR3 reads CASSEGRTNTGELFF. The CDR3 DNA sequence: TGTGCCAGCAGTGAGGGACGGACGAACACCGGGGAGCTGTTTTTT.

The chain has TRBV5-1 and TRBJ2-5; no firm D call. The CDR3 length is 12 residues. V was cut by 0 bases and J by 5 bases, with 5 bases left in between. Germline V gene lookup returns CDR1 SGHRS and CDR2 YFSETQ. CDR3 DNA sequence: TGCGCCAGCAGCTTGGTTAGGGAGACCCAGTACTTC. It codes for CASSLVRETQYF.

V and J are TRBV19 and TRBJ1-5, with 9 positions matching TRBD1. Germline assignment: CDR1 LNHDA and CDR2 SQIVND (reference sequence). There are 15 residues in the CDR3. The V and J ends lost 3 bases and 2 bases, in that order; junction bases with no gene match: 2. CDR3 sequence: CASSMRQGGNQPQHF. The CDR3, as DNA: TGTGCCAGTAGTATGAGACAGGGGGGCAATCAGCCCCAGCATTTT.

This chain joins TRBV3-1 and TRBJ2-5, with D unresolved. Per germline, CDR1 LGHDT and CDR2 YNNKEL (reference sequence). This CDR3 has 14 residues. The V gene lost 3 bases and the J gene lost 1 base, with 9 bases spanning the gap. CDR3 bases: TGTGCCAGCAGCCAGTCACCGCTCCAAGAGACCCAGTACTTC. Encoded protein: CASSQSPLQETQYF.

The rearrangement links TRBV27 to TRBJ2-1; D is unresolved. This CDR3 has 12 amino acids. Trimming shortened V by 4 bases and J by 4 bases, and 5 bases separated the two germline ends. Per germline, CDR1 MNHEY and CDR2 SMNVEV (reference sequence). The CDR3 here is CASSSTYNEQFF. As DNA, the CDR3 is TGTGCCAGCAGTTCAACGTACAATGAGCAGTTCTTC.

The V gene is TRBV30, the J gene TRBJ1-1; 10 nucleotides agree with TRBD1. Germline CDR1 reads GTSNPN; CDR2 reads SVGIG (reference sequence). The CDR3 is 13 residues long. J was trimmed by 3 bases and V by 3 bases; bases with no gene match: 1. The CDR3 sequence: CAWRGQGYTEAFF. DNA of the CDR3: TGTGCCTGGAGGGGACAGGGGTACACTGAAGCTTTCTTT.

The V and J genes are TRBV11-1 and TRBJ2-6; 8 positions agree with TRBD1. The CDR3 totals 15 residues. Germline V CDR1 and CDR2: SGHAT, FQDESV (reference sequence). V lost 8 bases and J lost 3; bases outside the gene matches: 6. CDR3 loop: CASGPRGLGANVLTF. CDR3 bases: TGTGCCAGCGGGCCCAGGGGGCTTGGGGCCAACGTCCTGACTTTC.

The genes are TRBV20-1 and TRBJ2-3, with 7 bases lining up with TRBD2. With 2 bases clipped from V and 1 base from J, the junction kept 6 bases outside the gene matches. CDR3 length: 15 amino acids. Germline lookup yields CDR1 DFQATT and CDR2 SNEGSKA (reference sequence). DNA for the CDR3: TGCAGTGCTAGACGGGGGAGCGGGGGCACAGATACGCAGTATTTT. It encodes CSARRGSGGTDTQYF.

The CDR3 loop is CASSYGTGAFYGYTF. The CDR3 DNA follows: TGTGCCAGCAGTTACGGGACAGGGGCCTTCTATGGCTACACCTTC. The J gene is TRBJ1-2, the V gene TRBV27; TRBD1 matches at 10 bases. V trimming: 4 bases; J trimming: 4 bases; junction bases outside the gene matches: 6. Germline-derived CDR1 and CDR2 are MNHEY and SMNVEV (reference sequence). The CDR3 runs to 15 residues.

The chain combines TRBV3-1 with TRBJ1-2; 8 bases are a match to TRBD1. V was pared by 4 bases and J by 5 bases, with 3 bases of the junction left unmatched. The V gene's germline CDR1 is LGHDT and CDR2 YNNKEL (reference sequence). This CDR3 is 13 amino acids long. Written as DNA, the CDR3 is TGTGCCAGCAGCCCGGGACAGGAGTATGGCTACACCTTC. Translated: CASSPGQEYGYTF.

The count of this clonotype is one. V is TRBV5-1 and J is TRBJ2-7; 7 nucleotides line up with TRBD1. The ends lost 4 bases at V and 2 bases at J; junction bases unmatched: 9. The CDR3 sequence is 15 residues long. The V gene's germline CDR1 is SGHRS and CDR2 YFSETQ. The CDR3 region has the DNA TGCGCCAGCAGCACTCGGACAGGCTCAACCTACGAGCAGTACTTC. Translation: CASSTRTGSTYEQYF.

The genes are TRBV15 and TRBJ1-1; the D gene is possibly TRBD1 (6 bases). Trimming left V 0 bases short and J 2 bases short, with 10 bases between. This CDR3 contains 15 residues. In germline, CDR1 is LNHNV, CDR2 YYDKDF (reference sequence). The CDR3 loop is CATSREQGRNTEAFF. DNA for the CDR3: TGTGCCACCAGCAGAGAACAGGGCAGAAACACTGAAGCTTTCTTT.

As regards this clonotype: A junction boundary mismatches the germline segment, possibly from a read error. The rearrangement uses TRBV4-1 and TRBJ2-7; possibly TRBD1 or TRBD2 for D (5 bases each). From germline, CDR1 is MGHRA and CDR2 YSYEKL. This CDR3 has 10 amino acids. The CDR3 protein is CASSQGVGAF. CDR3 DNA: TGCGCCAGCAGCCAAGGGGTCGGGGCCTTC.

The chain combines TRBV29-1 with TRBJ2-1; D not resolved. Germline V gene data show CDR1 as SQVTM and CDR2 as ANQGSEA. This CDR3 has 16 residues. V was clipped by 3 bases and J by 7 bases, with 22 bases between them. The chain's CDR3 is CSVETPPESPLNEQFF. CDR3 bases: TGCAGCGTTGAGACCCCCCCGGAGAGCCCTTTAAATGAGCAGTTCTTC.

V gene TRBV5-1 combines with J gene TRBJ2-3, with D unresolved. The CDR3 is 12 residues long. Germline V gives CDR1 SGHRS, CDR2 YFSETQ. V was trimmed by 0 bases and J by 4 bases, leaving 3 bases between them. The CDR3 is CASSLEPDTQYF. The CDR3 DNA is TGCGCCAGCAGCTTGGAGCCAGATACGCAGTATTTT. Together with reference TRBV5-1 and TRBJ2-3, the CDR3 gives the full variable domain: KAGVTQTPRYLIKTRGQQVTLSCSPISGHRSVSWYQQTPGQGLQFLFEYFSETQRNKGNFPGRFSGRQFSNSRSEMNVSTLELGDSALYLCASSLEPDTQYFGPGTRLTVL.

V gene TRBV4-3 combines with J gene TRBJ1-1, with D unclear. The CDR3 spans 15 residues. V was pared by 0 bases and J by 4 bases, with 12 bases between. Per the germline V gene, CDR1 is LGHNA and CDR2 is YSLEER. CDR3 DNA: TGCGCCAGCAGCCAAGAACCGGGTAGGAGCACTGAAGCTTTCTTT. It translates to CASSQEPGRSTEAFF.

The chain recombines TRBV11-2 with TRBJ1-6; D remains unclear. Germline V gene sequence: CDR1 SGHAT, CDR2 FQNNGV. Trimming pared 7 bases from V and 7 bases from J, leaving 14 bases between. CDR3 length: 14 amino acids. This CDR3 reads CASTLGHINSPLHF. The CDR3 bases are TGTGCCAGCACCCTCGGCCACATCAATTCACCCCTCCACTTT.

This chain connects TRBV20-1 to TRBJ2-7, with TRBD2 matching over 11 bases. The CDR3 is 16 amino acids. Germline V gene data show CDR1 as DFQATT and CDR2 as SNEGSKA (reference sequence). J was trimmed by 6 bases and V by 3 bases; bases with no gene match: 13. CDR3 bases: TGCAGTGCTAGGGTGCTAGCGGGGGGACCTCGTTCCGAGCAGTACTTC. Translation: CSARVLAGGPRSEQYF.

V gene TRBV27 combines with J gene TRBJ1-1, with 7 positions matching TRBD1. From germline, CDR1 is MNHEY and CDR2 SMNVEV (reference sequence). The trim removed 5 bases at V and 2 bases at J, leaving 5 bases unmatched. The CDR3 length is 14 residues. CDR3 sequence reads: CASSMGQINTEAFF. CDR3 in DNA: TGTGCCAGCAGTATGGGACAGATAAACACTGAAGCTTTCTTT.

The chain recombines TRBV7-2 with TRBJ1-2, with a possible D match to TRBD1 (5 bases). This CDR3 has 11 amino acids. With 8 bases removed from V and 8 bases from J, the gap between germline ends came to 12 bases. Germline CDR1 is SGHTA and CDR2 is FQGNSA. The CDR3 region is CASGEWGGYTF. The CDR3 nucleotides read TGTGCCAGCGGAGAATGGGGCGGCTACACCTTC.

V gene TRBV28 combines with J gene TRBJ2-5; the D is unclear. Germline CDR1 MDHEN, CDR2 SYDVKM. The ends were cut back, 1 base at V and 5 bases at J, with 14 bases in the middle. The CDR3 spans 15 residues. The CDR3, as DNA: TGTGCCAGCAGTTTATCGGACGGCGTCAGGGAGACCCAGTACTTC. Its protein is CASSLSDGVRETQYF. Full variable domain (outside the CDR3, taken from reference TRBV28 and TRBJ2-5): DVKVTQSSRYLVKRTGEKVFLECVQDMDHENMFWYRQDPGLGLRLIYFSYDVKMKEKGDIPEGYSVSREKKERFSLILESASTNQTSMYLCASSLSDGVRETQYFGPGTRLLVL.

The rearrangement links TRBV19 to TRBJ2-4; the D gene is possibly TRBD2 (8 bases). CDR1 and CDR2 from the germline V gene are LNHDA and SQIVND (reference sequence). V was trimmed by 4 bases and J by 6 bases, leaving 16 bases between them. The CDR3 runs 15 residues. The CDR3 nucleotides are TGTGCCAGTAGTACGGGAGGGGGCGCAGGAAACATTCAGTACTTC. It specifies CASSTGGGAGNIQYF.

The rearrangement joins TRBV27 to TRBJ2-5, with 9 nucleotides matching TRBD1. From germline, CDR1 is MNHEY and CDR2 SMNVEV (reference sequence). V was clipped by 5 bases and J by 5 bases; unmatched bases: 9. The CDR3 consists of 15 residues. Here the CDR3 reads CASSPSHRGRETQYF. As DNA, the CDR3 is TGTGCCAGCAGTCCCTCACACAGGGGGCGGGAGACCCAGTACTTC.

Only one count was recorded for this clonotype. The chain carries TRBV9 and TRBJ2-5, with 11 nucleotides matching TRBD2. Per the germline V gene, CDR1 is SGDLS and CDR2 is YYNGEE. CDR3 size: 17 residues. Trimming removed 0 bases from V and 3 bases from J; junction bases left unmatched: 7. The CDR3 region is CASSVDLAGGFKETQYF. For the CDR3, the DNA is TGTGCCAGCAGCGTAGATCTAGCGGGGGGATTTAAAGAGACCCAGTACTTC.

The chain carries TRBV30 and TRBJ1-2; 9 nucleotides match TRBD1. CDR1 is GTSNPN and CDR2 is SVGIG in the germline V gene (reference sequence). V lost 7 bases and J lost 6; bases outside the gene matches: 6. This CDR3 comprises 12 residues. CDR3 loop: CAYTGGAHGYTF. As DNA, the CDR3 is TGTGCCTACACAGGGGGCGCACATGGCTACACCTTC.

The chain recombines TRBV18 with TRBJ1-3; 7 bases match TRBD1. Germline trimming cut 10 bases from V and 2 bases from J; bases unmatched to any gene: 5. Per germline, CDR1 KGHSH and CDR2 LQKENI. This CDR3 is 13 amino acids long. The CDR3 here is CATQGGPGNTIYF. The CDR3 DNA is TGTGCCACCCAGGGGGGACCTGGAAACACCATATATTTT.